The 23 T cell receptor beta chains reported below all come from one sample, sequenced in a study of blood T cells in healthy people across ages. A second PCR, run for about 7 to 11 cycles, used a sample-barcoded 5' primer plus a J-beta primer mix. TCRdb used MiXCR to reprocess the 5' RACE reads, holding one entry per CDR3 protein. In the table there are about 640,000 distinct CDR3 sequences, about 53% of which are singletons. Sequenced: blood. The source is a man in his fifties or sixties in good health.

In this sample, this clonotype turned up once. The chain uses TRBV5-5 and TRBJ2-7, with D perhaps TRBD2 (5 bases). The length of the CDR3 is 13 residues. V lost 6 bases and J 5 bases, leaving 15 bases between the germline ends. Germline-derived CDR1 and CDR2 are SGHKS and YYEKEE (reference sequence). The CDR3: CASTRGLQNEQYF. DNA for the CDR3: TGTGCCAGCACACGGGGTCTCCAAAACGAGCAGTACTTC.

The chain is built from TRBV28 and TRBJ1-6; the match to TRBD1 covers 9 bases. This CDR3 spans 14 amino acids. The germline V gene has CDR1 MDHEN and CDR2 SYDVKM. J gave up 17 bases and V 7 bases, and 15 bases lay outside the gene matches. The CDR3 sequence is CASNRPGQGCPFHF. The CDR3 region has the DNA TGTGCCAGCAACCGACCGGGACAGGGTTGTCCCTTCCACTTT.

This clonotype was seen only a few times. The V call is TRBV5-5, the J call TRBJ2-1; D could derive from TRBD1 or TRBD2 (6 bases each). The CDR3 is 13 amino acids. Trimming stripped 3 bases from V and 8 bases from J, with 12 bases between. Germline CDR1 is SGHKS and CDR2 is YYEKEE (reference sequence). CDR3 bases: TGTGCCAGCAGCTACAAGGGGGGCGATGAGCAGTTCTTC. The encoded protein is CASSYKGGDEQFF.

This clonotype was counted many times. CDR3 DNA: TGCGCCAGCAGCCAAGTCGGCGGGGGGGCCGTTGAGACCCAGTACTTC. Protein: CASSQVGGGAVETQYF. The V call is TRBV4-1, the J call TRBJ2-5; TRBD2 agrees at 9 bases. The CDR3 is 16 amino acids. The trim removed 1 base at V and 5 bases at J, leaving 8 bases unmatched. Germline V CDR1 and CDR2: MGHRA, YSYEKL.

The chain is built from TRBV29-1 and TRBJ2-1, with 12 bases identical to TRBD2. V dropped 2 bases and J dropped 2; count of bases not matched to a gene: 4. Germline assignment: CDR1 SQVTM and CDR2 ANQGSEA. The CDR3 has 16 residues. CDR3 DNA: TGCAGCGTTGAACGGGCTAGCGGGGGGGCCTACAATGAGCAGTTCTTC. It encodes CSVERASGGAYNEQFF.

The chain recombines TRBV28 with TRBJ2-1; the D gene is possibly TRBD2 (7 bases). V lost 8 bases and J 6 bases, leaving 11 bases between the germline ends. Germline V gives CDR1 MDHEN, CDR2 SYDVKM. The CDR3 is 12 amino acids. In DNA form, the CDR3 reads TGTGCCAGCGGGGGGGCGGGCAATGAGCAGTTCTTC. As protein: CASGGAGNEQFF.

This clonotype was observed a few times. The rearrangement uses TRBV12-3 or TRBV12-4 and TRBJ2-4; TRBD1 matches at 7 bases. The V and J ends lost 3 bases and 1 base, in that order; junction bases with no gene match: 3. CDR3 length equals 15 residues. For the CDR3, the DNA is TGTGCCAGCAGTTTGAACAGGGGTGCCAAAAACATTCAGTACTTC. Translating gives CASSLNRGAKNIQYF.

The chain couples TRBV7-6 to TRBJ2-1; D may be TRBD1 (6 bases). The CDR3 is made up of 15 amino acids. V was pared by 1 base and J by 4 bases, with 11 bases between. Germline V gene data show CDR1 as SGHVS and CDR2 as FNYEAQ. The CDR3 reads CASSLGDMGYNEQFF. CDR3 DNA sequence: TGTGCCAGCAGCTTAGGGGACATGGGGTACAATGAGCAGTTCTTC.

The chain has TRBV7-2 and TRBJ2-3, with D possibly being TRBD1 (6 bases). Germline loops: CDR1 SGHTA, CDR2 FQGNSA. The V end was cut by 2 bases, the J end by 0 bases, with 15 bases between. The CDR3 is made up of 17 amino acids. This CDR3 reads CASSLQLGALSTDTQYF. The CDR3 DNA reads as TGTGCCAGCAGCTTACAGTTGGGGGCATTGAGCACAGATACGCAGTATTTT.

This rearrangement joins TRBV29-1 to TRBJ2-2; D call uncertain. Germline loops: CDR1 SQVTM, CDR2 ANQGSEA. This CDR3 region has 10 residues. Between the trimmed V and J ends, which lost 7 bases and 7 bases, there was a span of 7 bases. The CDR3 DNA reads TGCAGCGCCTATAACGGGGAGCTGTTTTTT. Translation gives CSAYNGELFF.

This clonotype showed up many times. Written as DNA, the CDR3 is TGTGCCAGCAGCCGGACAGGGGCCTACGAGCAGTACTTC. This codes for CASSRTGAYEQYF. The chain combines TRBV6-5 with TRBJ2-7, with 9 bases fitting TRBD1. Trimming cost V 6 bases and J 2 bases; bases outside gene matches: 2. CDR1 MNHEY and CDR2 SVGAGI come from the germline V gene. This CDR3 is built from 13 residues.

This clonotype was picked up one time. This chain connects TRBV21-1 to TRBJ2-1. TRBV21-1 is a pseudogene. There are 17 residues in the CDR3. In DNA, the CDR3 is TGTGCCAGCAGCAAAGCGGGGATGGGGAGGACCTACAATGAGCAGTTCTTC. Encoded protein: CASSKAGMGRTYNEQFF.

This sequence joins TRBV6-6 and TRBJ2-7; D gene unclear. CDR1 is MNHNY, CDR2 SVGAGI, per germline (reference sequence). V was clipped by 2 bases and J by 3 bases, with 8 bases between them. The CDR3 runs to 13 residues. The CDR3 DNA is TGTGCCAGCAGTTACGACCAGGACTACGAGCAGTACTTC. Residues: CASSYDQDYEQYF.

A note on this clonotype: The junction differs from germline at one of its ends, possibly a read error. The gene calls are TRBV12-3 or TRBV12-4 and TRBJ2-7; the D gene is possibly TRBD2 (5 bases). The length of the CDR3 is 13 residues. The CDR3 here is CASSFGSSDEQYF. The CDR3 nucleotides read TGTGCCAGCAGTTTTGGGAGCTCCGACGAGCAGTACTTC.

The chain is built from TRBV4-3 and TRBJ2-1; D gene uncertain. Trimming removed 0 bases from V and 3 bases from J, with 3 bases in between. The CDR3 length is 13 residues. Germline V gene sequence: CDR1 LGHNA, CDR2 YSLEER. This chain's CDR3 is CASSQEVYNEQFF. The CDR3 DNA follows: TGCGCCAGCAGCCAAGAGGTCTACAATGAGCAGTTCTTC.

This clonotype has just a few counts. The CDR3 sequence: CASSQGLLRGGAKNIQYF. The CDR3 DNA follows: TGTGCCAGCAGCCAAGGCCTTCTCCGGGGGGGAGCCAAAAACATTCAGTACTTC. This chain links TRBV3-1 with TRBJ2-4; 8 nucleotides agree with TRBD2. The V segment lost 1 base and the J segment 0 bases; nucleotides outside the gene matches: 8. CDR3 length equals 18 residues. Per germline, CDR1 LGHDT and CDR2 YNNKEL (reference sequence).

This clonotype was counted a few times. The CDR3 region has the DNA TGTGCCAGCAGCTTAGATCGGACGTGGGAGACCCAGTACTTC. This sequence encodes CASSLDRTWETQYF. V and J are TRBV11-2 and TRBJ2-5; D call uncertain. Germline CDR1 SGHAT, CDR2 FQNNGV. The V and J ends lost 0 bases and 5 bases respectively, with 10 bases between them. This CDR3 is 14 amino acids long. Variable domain in full (rest from reference TRBV11-2 and TRBJ2-5): EAGVAQSPRYKIIEKRQSVAFWCNPISGHATLYWYQQILGQGPKLLIQFQNNGVVDDSQLPKDRFSAERLKGVDSTLKIQPAKLEDSAVYLCASSLDRTWETQYFGPGTRLLVL.

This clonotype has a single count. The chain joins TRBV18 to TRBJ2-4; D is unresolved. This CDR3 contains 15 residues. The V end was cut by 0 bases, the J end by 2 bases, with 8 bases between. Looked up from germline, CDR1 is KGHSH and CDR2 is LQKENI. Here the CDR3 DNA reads TGTGCCAGCTCACCACCCAGCGAATCCAAAAACATTCAGTACTTC. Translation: CASSPPSESKNIQYF.

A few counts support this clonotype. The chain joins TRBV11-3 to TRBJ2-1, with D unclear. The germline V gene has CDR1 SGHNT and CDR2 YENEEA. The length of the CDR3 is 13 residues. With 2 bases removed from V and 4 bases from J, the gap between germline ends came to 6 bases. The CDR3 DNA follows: TGTGCCAGCAGCTTAAACTTTTACAATGAGCAGTTCTTC. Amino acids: CASSLNFYNEQFF. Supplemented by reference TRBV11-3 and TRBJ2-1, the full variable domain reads EAGVVQSPRYKIIEKKQPVAFWCNPISGHNTLYWYLQNLGQGPELLIRYENEEAVDDSQLPKDRFSAERLKGVDSTLKIQPAELGDSAVYLCASSLNFYNEQFFGPGTRLTVL.

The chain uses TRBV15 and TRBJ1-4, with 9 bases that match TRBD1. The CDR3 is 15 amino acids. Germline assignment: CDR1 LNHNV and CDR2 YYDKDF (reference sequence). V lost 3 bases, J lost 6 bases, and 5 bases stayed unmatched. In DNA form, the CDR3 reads TGTGCCACCAGCAGTGGGACAGGGAGGGATGAAAAACTGTTTTTT. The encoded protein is CATSSGTGRDEKLFF.

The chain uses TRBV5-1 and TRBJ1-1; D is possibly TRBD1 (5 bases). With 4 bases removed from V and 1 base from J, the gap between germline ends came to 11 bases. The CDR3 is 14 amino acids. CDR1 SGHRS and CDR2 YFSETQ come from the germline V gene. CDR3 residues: CASSAGDGNTEAFF. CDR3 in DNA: TGCGCCAGCAGCGCTGGGGACGGGAACACTGAAGCTTTCTTT.

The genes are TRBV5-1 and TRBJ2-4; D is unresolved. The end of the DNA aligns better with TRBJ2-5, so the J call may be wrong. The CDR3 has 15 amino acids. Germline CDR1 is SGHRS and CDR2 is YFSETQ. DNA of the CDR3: TGCGCCAGCAGCTTGGAGGGTAGACCTGAAGTGACCCAGTACTTC. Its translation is CASSLEGRPEVTQYF.

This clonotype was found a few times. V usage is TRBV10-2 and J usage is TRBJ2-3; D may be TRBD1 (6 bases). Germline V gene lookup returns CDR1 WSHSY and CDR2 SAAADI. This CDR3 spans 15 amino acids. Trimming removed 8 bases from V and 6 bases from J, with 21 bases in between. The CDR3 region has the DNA TGCGCCAGCGGGCGACAGGACGAACGCAGGGATACGCAGTATTTT. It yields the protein CASGRQDERRDTQYF.